The TCR beta chain under discussion was sequenced for a study of shared clonotypes between healthy human individuals. Profiling relied on immunoSEQ multiplex PCR, and the TCRdb table lists in-frame clones only, not all of them. The table shows about 2.1 million clones, with approximately 92% occurring only once. CD8 cells classed as naive were CD45RO-negative and positively selected for CCR7, excluding terminally differentiated effector memory CD45RA+ cells. Germline V gives CDR1 GTSNPN, CDR2 SVGIG (reference sequence). The CDR3 spans 14 residues. The specimen was naive CD8+ T cells from PBMCs. This chain uses TRBV30 with TRBJ2-5; a possible D gene is TRBD1 (6 bases). The J call may be in error: the DNA end matches TRBJ2-7 better. This TCR derives from a young man in good health. Some clones in this sample may be carry-over from other donors' samples. The CDR3 DNA is TGTGCCTGGAGTTCATGGGACATCGGGTACGAGCAGTACTTC. As protein: CAWSSWDIGYEQYF.